This TCR beta chain was identified during a study of cytomegalovirus exposure and HLA in healthy donors. Study summary: Roughly 80 million unique TCRs from HLA-typed donors made up an early data release.

Findings and caveats of the study: Several of the most significant clusters were apparently associated with common viral pathogens in a later analysis. In a later analysis, TCR beta V- and J-gene trimming was associated with a missense DCLRE1C variant.

Germline lookup yields CDR1 SEHNR and CDR2 FQNEAQ (reference sequence). This CDR3 region has 13 residues. Germline trimming cut 6 bases from V and 6 bases from J; bases unmatched to any gene: 6. PCR was performed using 60 Vbeta and 13 Jbeta primers. Assay: immunoSEQ multiplex PCR; the TCRdb copy retains only in-frame clones and omits some. The sample has approximately 73,000 clones, about 64% seen once. Many counts were recorded for this clone. No antigen is known for it. Additional DNA sequences in this sample encode the identical CDR3. The sequence was collected from a man aged 30 to 39 in good health and CMV-seropositive. The specimen sequenced was PBMCs. This sequence joins TRBV7-9 and TRBJ2-3, with 7 bases that match TRBD1. The CDR3 bases are TGTGCCAGCAGATCTGGACAGGAGGATACGCAGTATTTT. Translated: CASRSGQEDTQYF.